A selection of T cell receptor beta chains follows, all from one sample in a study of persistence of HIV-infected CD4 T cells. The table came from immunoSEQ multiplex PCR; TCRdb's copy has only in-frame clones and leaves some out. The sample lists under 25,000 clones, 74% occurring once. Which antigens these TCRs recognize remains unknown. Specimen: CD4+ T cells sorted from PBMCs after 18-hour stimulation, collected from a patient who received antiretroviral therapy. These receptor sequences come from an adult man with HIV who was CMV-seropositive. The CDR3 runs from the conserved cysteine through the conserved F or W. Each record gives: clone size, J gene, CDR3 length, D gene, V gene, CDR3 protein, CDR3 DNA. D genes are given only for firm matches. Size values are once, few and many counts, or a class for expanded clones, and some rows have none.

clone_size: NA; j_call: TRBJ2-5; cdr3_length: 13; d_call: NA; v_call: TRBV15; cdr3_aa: CATSNRQRETQYF; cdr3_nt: TGTGCCACCAGCAACAGGCAGAGAGAGACCCAGTACTTC
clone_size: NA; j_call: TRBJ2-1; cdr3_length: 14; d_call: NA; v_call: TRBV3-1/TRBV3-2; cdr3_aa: CASSLRGGTNEQFF; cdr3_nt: TGTGCCAGCAGCCTAAGGGGGGGTACGAATGAGCAGTTCTTC
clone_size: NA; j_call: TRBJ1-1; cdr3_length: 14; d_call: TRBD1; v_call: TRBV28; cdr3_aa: CASSSGQVGTEAFF; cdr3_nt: TGTGCCAGCAGTTCCGGACAGGTTGGCACTGAAGCTTTCTTT
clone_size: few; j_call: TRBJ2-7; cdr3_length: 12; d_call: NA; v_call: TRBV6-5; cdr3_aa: CASSFDRNEQYF; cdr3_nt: TGTGCCAGCAGTTTTGACAGGAACGAGCAGTACTTC
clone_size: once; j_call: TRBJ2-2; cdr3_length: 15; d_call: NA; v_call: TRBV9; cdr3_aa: CASSVVGGWTGELFF; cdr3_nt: TGTGCCAGCAGCGTAGTTGGGGGCTGGACCGGGGAGCTGTTTTTT
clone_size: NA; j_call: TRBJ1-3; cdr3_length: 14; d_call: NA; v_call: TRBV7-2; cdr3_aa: CASSLITAGNTIYF; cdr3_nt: TGTGCCAGCAGCTTAATAACAGCTGGAAACACCATATATTTT
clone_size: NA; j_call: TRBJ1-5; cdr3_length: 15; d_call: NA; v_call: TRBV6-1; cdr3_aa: CASSETTGFYQPQHF; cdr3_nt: TGTGCCAGCAGTGAAACCACAGGGTTTTATCAGCCCCAGCATTTT
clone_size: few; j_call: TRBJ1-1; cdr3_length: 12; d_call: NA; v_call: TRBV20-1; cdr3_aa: CSASRGNTEAFF; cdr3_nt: TGCAGTGCTAGTAGGGGGAACACTGAAGCTTTCTTT
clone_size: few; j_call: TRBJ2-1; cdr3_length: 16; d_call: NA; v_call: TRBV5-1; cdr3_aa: CASTVSPAGTYNEQFF; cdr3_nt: TGCGCCAGCACCGTCTCCCCGGCGGGGACCTACAATGAGCAGTTCTTC
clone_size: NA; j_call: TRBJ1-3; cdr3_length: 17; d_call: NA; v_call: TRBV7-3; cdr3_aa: CASSLREGGSSGNTIYF; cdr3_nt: TGTGCCAGCAGCTTAAGGGAGGGGGGGTCCTCCGGAAACACCATATATTTT
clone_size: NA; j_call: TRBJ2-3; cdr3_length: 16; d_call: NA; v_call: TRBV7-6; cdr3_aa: CASSLLGAAHTDTQYF; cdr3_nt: TGTGCCAGCAGCTTACTTGGCGCGGCGCACACAGATACGCAGTATTTT
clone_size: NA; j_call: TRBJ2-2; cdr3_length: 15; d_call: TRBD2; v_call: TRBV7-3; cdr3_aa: CASSLTSGNTGELFF; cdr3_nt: TGTGCCAGCAGCTTGACTAGCGGTAACACCGGGGAGCTGTTTTTT
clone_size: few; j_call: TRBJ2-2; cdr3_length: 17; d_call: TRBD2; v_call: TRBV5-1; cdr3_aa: CASSLVGLAGGHGELFF; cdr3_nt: TGCGCCAGCAGCTTGGTTGGACTAGCGGGGGGTCACGGGGAGCTGTTTTTT
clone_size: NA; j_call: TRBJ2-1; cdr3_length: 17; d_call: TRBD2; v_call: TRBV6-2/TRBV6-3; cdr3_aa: CASSYSAGTSVYNEQFF; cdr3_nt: TGTGCCAGCAGTTACTCCGCCGGGACTAGCGTATACAATGAGCAGTTCTTC
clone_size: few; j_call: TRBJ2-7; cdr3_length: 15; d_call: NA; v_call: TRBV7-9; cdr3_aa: CASSSPGTANYEQYF; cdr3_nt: TGTGCCAGCAGCTCCCCCGGGACGGCAAACTACGAGCAGTACTTC
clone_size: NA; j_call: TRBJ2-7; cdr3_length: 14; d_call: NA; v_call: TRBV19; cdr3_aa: CASSRGRPSYEQYF; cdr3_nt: TGTGCCAGTAGTAGGGGACGGCCTTCCTACGAGCAGTACTTC
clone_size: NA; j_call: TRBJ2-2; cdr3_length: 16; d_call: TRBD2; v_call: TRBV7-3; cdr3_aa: CASSLGLAGATGELFF; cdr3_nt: TGTGCCAGCAGCCTCGGACTAGCGGGGGCCACCGGGGAGCTGTTTTTT
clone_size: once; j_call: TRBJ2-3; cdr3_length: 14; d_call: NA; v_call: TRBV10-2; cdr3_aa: CASSPTSLADTQYF; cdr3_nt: TGCGCCAGCAGCCCGACTAGTCTCGCAGATACGCAGTATTTT
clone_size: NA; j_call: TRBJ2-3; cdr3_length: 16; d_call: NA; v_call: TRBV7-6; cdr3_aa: CASSNTLKDYTDTQYF; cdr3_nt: TGTGCCAGCAGCAACACCCTCAAGGACTACACAGATACGCAGTATTTT
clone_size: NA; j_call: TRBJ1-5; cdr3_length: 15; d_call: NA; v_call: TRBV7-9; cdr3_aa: CASSARGSENQPQHF; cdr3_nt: TGTGCCAGCAGCGCGAGGGGGTCCGAAAATCAGCCCCAGCATTTT
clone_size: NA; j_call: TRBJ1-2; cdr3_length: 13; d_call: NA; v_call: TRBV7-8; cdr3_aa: CASSRAPNRGYTF; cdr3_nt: TGTGCCAGCAGCAGGGCCCCAAACAGGGGCTACACCTTC
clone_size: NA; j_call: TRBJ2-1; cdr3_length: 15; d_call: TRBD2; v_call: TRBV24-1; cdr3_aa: CATSDPGTSVNEQFF; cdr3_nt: TGTGCCACCAGTGACCCCGGGACTAGCGTTAATGAGCAGTTCTTC
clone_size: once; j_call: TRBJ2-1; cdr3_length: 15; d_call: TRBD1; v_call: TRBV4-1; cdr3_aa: CASSQGQGQRYEQFF; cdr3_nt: TGCGCCAGCAGCCAGGGACAGGGGCAGCGGTATGAGCAGTTCTTC
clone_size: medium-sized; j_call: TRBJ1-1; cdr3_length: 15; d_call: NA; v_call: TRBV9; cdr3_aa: CASSPRTKMNTEAFF; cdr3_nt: TGTGCCAGCAGCCCCAGGACGAAGATGAACACTGAAGCTTTCTTT
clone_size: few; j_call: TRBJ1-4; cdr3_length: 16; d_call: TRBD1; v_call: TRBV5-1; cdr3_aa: CASSPLTGDLNEKLFF; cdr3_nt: TGCGCCAGCAGCCCGCTGACAGGGGACCTTAATGAAAAACTGTTTTTT
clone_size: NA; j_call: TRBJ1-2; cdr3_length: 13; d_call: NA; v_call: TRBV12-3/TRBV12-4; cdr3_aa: CASRLDSHYGYTF; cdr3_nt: TGTGCCAGCAGATTAGACAGCCACTATGGCTACACCTTC
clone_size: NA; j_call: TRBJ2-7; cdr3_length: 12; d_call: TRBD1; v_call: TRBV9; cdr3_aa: CASSKRDRESYF; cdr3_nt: TGTGCCAGCAGCAAAAGGGACAGGGAGTCGTACTTC
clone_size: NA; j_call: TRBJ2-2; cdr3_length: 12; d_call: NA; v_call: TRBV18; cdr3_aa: CASSPNTGELFF; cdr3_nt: TGTGCCAGCTCACCTAACACCGGGGAGCTGTTTTTT
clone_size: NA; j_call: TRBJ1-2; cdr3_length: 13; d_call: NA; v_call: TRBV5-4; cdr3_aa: CASSLDVNYGYTF; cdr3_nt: TGTGCCAGCAGCCTGGACGTAAACTATGGCTACACCTTC
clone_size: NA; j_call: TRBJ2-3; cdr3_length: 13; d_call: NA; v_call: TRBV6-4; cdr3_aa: CASSQGRTDTQYF; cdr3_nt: TGTGCCAGCTCCCAGGGTCGCACAGATACGCAGTATTTT
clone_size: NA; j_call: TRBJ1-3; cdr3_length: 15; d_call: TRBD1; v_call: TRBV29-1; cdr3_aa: CSVDRGQGAGNTIYF; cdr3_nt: TGCAGCGTCGATAGGGGACAGGGGGCTGGAAACACCATATATTTT
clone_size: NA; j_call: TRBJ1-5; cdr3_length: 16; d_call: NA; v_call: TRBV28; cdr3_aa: CASSLSSTNSNQPQHF; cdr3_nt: TGTGCCAGCAGTTTATCTAGCACCAATAGCAATCAGCCCCAGCATTTT